A selection of T cell receptor beta chains follows, all from one sample in a study of blood T cells in healthy people across ages. A single record per CDR3 protein comes from TCRdb applying MiXCR to the 5' RACE reads. Seen here are about 1.5 million distinct CDR3 sequences, 35% to 45% observed once, and the top ten hold roughly 3.7%. The sample consisted of blood. The receptors derive from a woman under 30 in good health. Each CDR3 is given without its conserved first and last residue. Fields, in order: V gene, CDR3 length, clone size, J gene, CDR3 protein. Clone size is not always given. Where it is, it says once, few, many or a class for expanded clones.

TRBV20-1	14	NA	TRBJ2-7	SARALSGRGGGEQY
TRBV9	11	many	NA	ASSVSSYNEQY
TRBV29-1	9	once	TRBJ1-2	RVVLPDGYT
TRBV9	12	NA	TRBJ2-5	ASSADGIQETQY
TRBV20-1	12	few	TRBJ1-2	SARPSTGNHGYT
TRBV6-2/TRBV6-3	13	NA	TRBJ1-2	ASSLRSGKWDGYT
TRBV29-1	10	many	TRBJ1-1	SGTGVYTEAF
TRBV24-1	13	NA	TRBJ2-1	ATLTEGQSYNEQF
TRBV20-1	12	NA	TRBJ1-1	SARGSKRGTEAF
TRBV29-1	9	NA	TRBJ2-7	SGGSLSEQY
TRBV5-1	11	many	TRBJ2-3	ASSFPSTDTQY
TRBV7-2	15	NA	TRBJ2-5	ASSLATSGSSSYGQY
TRBV11-2	10	NA	TRBJ1-1	ASSPTGTGAF
TRBV29-1	12	many	TRBJ1-2	SAQGDSTDYGYT
TRBV27	13	few	TRBJ2-1	ASSWAGTAYNEQF
TRBV7-2	13	NA	TRBJ1-2	ASSLGRLGNYGYT
TRBV6-2/TRBV6-3	12	NA	TRBJ1-1	ASSYSTVNTEAF
TRBV7-2	12	many	TRBJ2-7	ASSFSGGDYEQY
TRBV27	10	few	TRBJ2-5	ASSPPDTEQY
TRBV20-1	12	few	TRBJ1-5	SASPPGVNQPQH
TRBV28	12	once	TRBJ2-3	ASSLGPRSDTQY
TRBV27	12	few	TRBJ2-5	ASSLLGGGETQY